The clone carrying this T cell receptor (beta chain) was detected once. Profiling relied on immunoSEQ multiplex PCR, and the TCRdb table lists in-frame clones only, not all of them. The sample comprises some 120,000 clones, 90% of which are singletons, and about 4% rests with the top ten. This sample stems from a study of T cell responses to AZD1222 COVID-19 vaccine. The sequence derives from an adult in good health. The sample consisted of peripheral blood, taken on day 0 of MenACWY control vaccination.

The CDR3 DNA is TGTGCCAGCAGCCTCCCCCGGCGGGAGCGGGCCTACAATGAGCAGTTCTTC. Amino acid sequence: CASSLPRRERAYNEQFF. This rearrangement joins TRBV3-1 (or the pseudogene TRBV3-2) to TRBJ2-1; 7 nucleotides match TRBD2. The length of the CDR3 is 17 residues. The germline CDR1 and CDR2 sequences are LGHDT and YNNKEL (reference sequence). V gave up 4 bases and J gave up 2 bases; unmatched junction bases: 11.